This T cell receptor (beta chain) is drawn from a study of T cells in women clearing cervical HPV infection. Study in general: Women with histologically confirmed HPV16-related CIN3 or worse, 2 with invasive cancer, served as cases. Study-level points and caveats: CIN3+ cases had significantly higher TCR richness than controls; evenness did not differ. Controls had more TRBV6-7 (around 0.15%) than cases (roughly 0.11%).

The CDR3 extends over 15 amino acids. Germline CDR1 MNHEY, CDR2 SVGEGT. J gave up 2 bases and V 6 bases, and 9 bases lay outside the gene matches. Clones were read by immunoSEQ multiplex PCR, and TCRdb kept only the in-frame ones, dropping some. Its clone listing holds fewer than 40,000 clones. About this clone itself: Its antigen remains unidentified. Read data end 3 residues before the CDR3 end; the end is taken from the germline J gene.

The sample taken for sequencing was blood buffy coat. This sequence originates from a woman aged 18 to 69 with a cervical HPV16 infection that either progressed to CIN3+ or cleared (not recorded which). This sequence joins TRBV6-2 or TRBV6-3 and TRBJ2-7, with 8 bases identical to TRBD1. The CDR3 bases that were read are TGTGCCAGCAGCTCGGTCGGACAGGGAACCTACGAG. It encodes CASSSVGQGTYE. The whole CDR3 sequence is CASSSVGQGTYEQYF.